The T cell receptor beta chain described here comes from a study of shared clonotypes between healthy human individuals (dated by TCRdb to 2018 to 2021). Broadly, across the study: The cohort included three men and a couple of women between 18 and 49 years of age. For each donor, three plates each were used for CD4 naive and CD4 memory, two plates were used for CD8 naive, and one plate was used for CD8 memory. The study deeply sequenced blood TCR repertoires of five healthy adults to estimate repertoire size and the extent of clonotype sharing between individuals. To increase sequencing depth and limit assay-specific biases, TCR repertoire library preparation and sequencing were carried out by different laboratories using diverse techniques. Leukapheresis yielded between about 0.85 and 9 billion PBMCs per donor. Beyond this particular receptor, the publication reports: Larger estimated clonotype richness was generally found for naive subsets than for memory subsets. Across four donors, roughly 5.1% of naive CD4, around 3.5% of naive CD8, about 2.3% of memory CD4, and approximately 0.4% of memory CD8 clonotypes were shared. Pairwise subsampling indicated that sequencing depth was expected to affect the degree of clonotype sharing among donors. Even with the large sequencing depth, rarefaction of the sorted-subset datasets indicated that sequencing was incomplete. The small number of donors limited the genetic and exposure-history diversity represented. Compared with non-shared clonotypes, clonotypes shared by all four sorted-subset donors had higher generation probabilities. Sampling was limited to blood, and TCR repertoires in tissue likely differ from TCR repertoires in blood.

Using the deep immunoSEQ assay, multiplex PCR amplified TCR CDR3 regions from genomic DNA. For each cell subset, the extracted genomic DNA was distributed evenly across all wells of several immunoSEQ 96-well plates, and each plate served as one replicate. Each replicate PCR for sorted subsets received around 200 ng genomic DNA, equal to about 30,000 T cell genomes. Purified libraries were measured with a Qubit 3.0 fluorometer, size-checked on a Bioanalyzer 2100, and measured again with the KAPA Library Quantification kit. Every immunoSEQ 96-well plate was sequenced on a separate single-read 150-cycle Illumina NextSeq 550 flow cell. Per the source publication's procedure: The immunoSEQ output contained only junctional sequences without quality scores, so filtering could not match that applied to full-length reads. To assign V/J genes and CDR3, sequences were annotated using PyIR, a Python wrapper for IgBLAST v1.9, with IMGT germline references. Reads were filtered out if the reads had weak V/J assignments (E-value above 1e-6), no CDR3, stop codons, out-of-frame junctions, or ambiguous translated residues. V3J clonotypes were defined by identical inferred V gene, J gene, and CDR3 amino acid sequence. The percentage overlap between two repertoires was calculated by dividing the number of shared unique clonotypes by the size of the smaller repertoire. Three approaches were used to assess repertoire richness: RTK rarefaction, the Chao1 estimator, and Recon v2.1 estimates of unobserved clonotypes. OLGA was used to compute generation probabilities for all TCRbeta clonotypes that the gDNA method yielded from four donors. The table was pulled from immuneACCESS by TCRdb, which kept in-frame rearrangements only. Such tables lose some clones; where checked, under half of the loss comes from unresolved V genes, and the rest has no known cause. The D gene and trimming were derived from the DNA, and the V and J assignments and clone size from that table. The sample data list roughly 1,600,000 clones, and approximately 98.5% of these were observed just once. The ten largest clones add up to roughly 0.36% of the sample.

Comment on this clone: The antigen it recognizes is unknown. Per-nucleotide qualities are absent, and no much larger clonotype sits a single base away.

From cysteine to phenylalanine, the CDR3 is 17 amino acids long. Only the CDR3 DNA is retained, 51 bases long and in frame from the first base. Looking up the germline V gene (reference sequence) yields CDR1 PRHDT and CDR2 FYEKMQ. V lost 5 bases and J lost 8 bases; the stretch between them is 25 bases long. The donors were healthy, HIV-negative adults who had no recently reported acute infections or vaccinations. All donors were Caucasian adults living in Nashville, Tennessee, USA. Magnetic negative selection was used to enrich CD4+ T cells, after which naive cells were positively selected on CD45RA and the negative fraction became the memory subset. After blood collection by leukapheresis, PBMCs were isolated using Ficoll-Histopaque density gradient centrifugation and then cryopreserved in the vapor phase of liquid nitrogen. Purity and quantity of every magnetically sorted T cell population were checked by analytical flow cytometry. Genomic DNA was isolated from every sorted fraction and measured by UV absorbance on a Nanodrop 2000c.

Sequenced material: naive CD4+ T cells sorted from blood. The sample's cell subset or site label, in plain terms: CD45RA+ positively selected. This TCR was sampled from a man aged 25-45 years in good health. The rearranged segments are TRBV13 and TRBJ2-1, with no confidently assigned D gene. The nucleotide sequence is given as TGTGCCAGCAGCCCCGCCCCCACGTGGGGATCTTCGGATGAGCAGTTCTTC. Its translation reads: CASSPAPTWGSSDEQFF. The reference TRBV13 and TRBJ2-1 proteins fill in what lies around the CDR3, so the full variable domain reads AAGVIQSPRHLIKEKRETATLKCYPIPRHDTVYWYQQGPGQDPQFLISFYEKMQSDKGSIPDRFSAQQFSDYHSELNMSSLELGDSALYFCASSPAPTWGSSDEQFFGPGTRLTVL.